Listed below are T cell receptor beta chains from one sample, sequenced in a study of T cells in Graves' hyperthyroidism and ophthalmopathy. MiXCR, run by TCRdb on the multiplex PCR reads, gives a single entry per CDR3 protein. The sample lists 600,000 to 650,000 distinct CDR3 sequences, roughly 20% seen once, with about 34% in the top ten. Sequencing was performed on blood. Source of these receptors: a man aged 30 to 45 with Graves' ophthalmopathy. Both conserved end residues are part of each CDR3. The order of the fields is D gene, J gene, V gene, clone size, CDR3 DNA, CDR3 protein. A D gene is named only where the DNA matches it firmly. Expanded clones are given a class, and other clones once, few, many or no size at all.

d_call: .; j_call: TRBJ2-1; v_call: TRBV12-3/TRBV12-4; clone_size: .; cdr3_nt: TGTGCCAGCAGTTCCTCGGGGGCCGGTGAGCAGTTCTTC; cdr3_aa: CASSSSGAGEQFF
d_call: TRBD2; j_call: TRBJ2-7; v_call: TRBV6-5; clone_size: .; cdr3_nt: TGTGCCAGCAGTTGGGAGGGACTTGGGCAGTACTTC; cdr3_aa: CASSWEGLGQYF
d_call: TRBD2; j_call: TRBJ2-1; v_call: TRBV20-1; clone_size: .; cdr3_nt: TGCAGTGCTAGAGATTGGCTAGCGGGAGGGCCCAGGTCCTACAATGAGCAGTTCTTC; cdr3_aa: CSARDWLAGGPRSYNEQFF
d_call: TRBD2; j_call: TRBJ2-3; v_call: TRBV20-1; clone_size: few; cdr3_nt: TGCAGTGCCCCGGGACTAGCGGGAGGGCTACAAGATACGCAGTATTTT; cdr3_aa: CSAPGLAGGLQDTQYF
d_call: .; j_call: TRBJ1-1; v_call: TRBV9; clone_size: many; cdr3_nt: TGTGCCAGCAGCCCAAGCGTGGGGGCGGTGAACACTGAAGCTTTCTTT; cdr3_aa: CASSPSVGAVNTEAFF
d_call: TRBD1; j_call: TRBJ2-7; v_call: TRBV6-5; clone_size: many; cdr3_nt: TGTGCCAGCAGTTACTCGCTGGGACAGAGCTCCTACGAGCAGTACTTC; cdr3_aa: CASSYSLGQSSYEQYF
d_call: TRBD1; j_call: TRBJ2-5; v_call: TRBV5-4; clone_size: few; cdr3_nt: TGTGCCAGCAGCTACGGGACAGGGGAAGAGACCCAGTACTTC; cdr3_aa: CASSYGTGEETQYF
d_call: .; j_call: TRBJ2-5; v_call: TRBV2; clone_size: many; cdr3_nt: TGTGCCAGCAGTGAAGCTAACCAGGGTTTGGAGACCCAGTACTTC; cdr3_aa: CASSEANQGLETQYF
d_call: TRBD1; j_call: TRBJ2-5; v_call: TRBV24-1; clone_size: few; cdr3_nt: TGTGCCACCAGTAAAACAGGGGGCAGGCCGAAAGAGACCCAGTACTTC; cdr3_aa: CATSKTGGRPKETQYF
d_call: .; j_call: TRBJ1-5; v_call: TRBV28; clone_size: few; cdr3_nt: TGTGCCAGCAGTTATTTAACAGGAAACAATCAGCCCCAGCATTTT; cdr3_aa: CASSYLTGNNQPQHF
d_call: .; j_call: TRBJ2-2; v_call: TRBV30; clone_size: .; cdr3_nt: TGTGCCTGGAGTCCTGAGGAGGGCACCGGGGAGCTGTTTTTT; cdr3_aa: CAWSPEEGTGELFF
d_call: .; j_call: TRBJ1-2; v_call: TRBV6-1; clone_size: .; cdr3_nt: TGTGCCAGCAGCCCCCCGGGCAGCATTAACTATGGCTACACCTTC; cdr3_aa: CASSPPGSINYGYTF
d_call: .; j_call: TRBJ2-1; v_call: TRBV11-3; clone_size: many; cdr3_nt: TGTGCCAGCAGCACAGGGTTCTACAATGAGCAGTTCTTC; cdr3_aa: CASSTGFYNEQFF
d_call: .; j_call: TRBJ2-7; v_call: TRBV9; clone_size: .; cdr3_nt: TGTGCCAGCAGCGTAACGACTAGTCCAATCGAGCAGTACTTC; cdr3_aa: CASSVTTSPIEQYF
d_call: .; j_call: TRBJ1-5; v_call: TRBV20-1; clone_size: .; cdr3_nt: TGCAGTGCCTGGGACATTGCCCAGCATTTT; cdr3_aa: CSAWDIAQHF
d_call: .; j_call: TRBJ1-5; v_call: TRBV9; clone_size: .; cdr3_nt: TGTGCCAGCAGCGTAAATGGGGTGGAAGGGCCCCAGCATTTT; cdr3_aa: CASSVNGVEGPQHF
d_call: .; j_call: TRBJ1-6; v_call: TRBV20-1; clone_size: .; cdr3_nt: TGCAGTGCTAGAGGGACCTTACTTAATTCACCCCTCCACTTT; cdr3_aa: CSARGTLLNSPLHF
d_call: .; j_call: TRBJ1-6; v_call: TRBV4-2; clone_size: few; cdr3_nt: TGTGCCAGCAGCCAACCCGCGGCGGGAACAGGGAAAAATTCACCCCTCCACTTT; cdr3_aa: CASSQPAAGTGKNSPLHF
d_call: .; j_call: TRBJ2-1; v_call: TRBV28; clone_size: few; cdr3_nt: TGTGCCAGCAGTCCCTTTGCGGGCGCCACCGATGAGCAGTTCTTC; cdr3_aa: CASSPFAGATDEQFF
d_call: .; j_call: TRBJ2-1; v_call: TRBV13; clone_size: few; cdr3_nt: TGTGCCAGCAGCCCCTTGGAGGGTGAGCAGTTCTTC; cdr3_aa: CASSPLEGEQFF
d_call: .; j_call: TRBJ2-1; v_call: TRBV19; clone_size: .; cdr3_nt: TGTGCCAGTAGCCCGAAGGCCATTAACTACAATGAGCAGTTCTTC; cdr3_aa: CASSPKAINYNEQFF
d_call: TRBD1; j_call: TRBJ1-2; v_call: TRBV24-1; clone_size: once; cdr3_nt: TGTGCCACCAGTGATTTGATACGGGACAGGGATGGCTACACCTTC; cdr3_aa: CATSDLIRDRDGYTF
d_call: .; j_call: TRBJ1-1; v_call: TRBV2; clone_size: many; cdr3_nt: TGTGCCAGCAGTGGGGCTCGGAACACTGAAGCTTTCTTT; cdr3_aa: CASSGARNTEAFF
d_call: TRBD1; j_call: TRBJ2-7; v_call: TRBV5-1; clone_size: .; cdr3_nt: TGCGCCAGCAGCCGCCTTGGCTCAGGGGGCACCTACGAGCAGTACTTC; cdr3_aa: CASSRLGSGGTYEQYF
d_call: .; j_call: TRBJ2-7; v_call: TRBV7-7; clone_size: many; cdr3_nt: TGTGCTAGCAGCTTATACGGGAACTGTTGCTACGAGCAGTACTTC; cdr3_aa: CASSLYGNCCYEQYF
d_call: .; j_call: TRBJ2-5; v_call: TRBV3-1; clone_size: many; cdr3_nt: TGTGCCAGCAGCCAAGGAGGAGGTTGGGAGACCCAGTACTTC; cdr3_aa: CASSQGGGWETQYF
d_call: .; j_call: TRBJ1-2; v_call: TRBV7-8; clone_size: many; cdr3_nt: TGTGCCAGCTCCCAAACGGGGAGGTATAATGGCTACACCTTC; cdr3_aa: CASSQTGRYNGYTF
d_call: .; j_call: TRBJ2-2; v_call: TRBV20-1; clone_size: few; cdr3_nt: TGCAGTGTAATAGCCGGGACTAACACCGGGGAGCTGTTTTTT; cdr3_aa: CSVIAGTNTGELFF
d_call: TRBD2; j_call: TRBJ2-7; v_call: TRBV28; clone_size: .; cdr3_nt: TGTGCCAGCAGTTTCAAGCGGGAGGTCTACGAGCAGTACTTC; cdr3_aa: CASSFKREVYEQYF
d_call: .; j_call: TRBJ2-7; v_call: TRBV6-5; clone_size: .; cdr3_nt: TGTGCCAGCAGTTACACCGGGACGGGCGAGCAGTACTTC; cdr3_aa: CASSYTGTGEQYF
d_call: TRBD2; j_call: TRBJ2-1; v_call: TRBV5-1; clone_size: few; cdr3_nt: TGCGCCAGCAGTTTACGGAGGCCGGGACTAGTGAACAATGAGCAGTTCTTC; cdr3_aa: CASSLRRPGLVNNEQFF
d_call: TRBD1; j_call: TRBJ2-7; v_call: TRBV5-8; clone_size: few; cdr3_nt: TGTGCCAGCAGCTTCACGGACAGGTACCCTTACGAGCAGTACTTC; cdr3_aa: CASSFTDRYPYEQYF
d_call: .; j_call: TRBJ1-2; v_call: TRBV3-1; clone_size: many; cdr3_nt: TGTGCCAGCAGCCAAGGGATCCAAACCACCTATGGCTACACCTTC; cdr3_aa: CASSQGIQTTYGYTF
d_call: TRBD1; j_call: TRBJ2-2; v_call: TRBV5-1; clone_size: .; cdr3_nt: TGCGCCAGCAGCTTGGCCGGGACAGGGACCGGGGAGCTGTTTTTT; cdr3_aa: CASSLAGTGTGELFF
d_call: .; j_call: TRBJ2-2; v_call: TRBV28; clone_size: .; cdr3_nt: TGTGCCAGCACGGTAGGGAGAGTCACCGGGGAGCTGTTTTTT; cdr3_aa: CASTVGRVTGELFF
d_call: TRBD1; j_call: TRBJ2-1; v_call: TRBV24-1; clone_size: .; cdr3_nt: TGTGCCACCAGCCGACAGGGGGCTGGGAATGAGCAGTTCTTC; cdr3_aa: CATSRQGAGNEQFF
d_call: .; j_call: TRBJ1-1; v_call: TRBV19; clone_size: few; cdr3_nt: TGTGCCAGTAGTATAGATGGCGGCGGGGAGGCTTTCTTT; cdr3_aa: CASSIDGGGEAFF
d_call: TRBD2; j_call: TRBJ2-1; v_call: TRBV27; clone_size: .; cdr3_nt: TGTGCCAGCAGTTTAACGGGTACACTGGGCGGGAGCTCCTACAATGAGCAGTTCTTC; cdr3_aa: CASSLTGTLGGSSYNEQFF
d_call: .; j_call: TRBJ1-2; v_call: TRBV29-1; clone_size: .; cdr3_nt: TGCAGCGTTGAAGAACGTATTAGGGGTGACTATGGCTACACCTTC; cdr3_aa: CSVEERIRGDYGYTF
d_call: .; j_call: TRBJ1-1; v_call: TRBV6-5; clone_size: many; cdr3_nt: TGTGCCAGCAGTTACGGGAAGGGGCGCAGAACCACTGAAGCTTTCTTT; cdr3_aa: CASSYGKGRRTTEAFF
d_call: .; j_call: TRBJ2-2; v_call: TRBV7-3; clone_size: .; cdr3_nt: TGTGCCAGCAGCTTATTCCCTGCCGGGGAGCTGTTTTTT; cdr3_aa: CASSLFPAGELFF
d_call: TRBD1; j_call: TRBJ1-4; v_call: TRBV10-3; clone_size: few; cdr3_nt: TGTGCCATCAGTGAGTCAGACAGGGTTCCGGGGGAAAAACTGTTTTTT; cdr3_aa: CAISESDRVPGEKLFF